These T cell receptor beta chains were read from a single sample in a study of shared clonotypes between healthy human individuals. Repertoires were generated with immunoSEQ multiplex PCR, while TCRdb's copy carries only in-frame clones and drops some. The top ten clones hold under 0.45% of a sample with more than 2,000,000 clones, over 85% of them seen once. Material for sequencing was naive CD4+ T cells from PBMCs. Receptors originate from a man between 18 and 29 years old in good health. Some clones in this sample may be carry-over from other donors' samples. Both conserved end residues are part of each CDR3. The D gene is left open where the match is weak. Only some rows state a clone size, as once, few, many or a class for expanded clones.

j_gene,v_gene,d_gene,abundance,CDR3aa,CDR3nt
TRBJ1-2,TRBV28,.,.,CASSWGDTSGYTF,TGTGCCAGCAGTTGGGGGGACACAAGCGGCTACACCTTC
TRBJ2-7,TRBV30,.,.,CACLKQGFSYEQYF,TGTGCCTGCCTAAAACAGGGTTTTTCCTACGAGCAGTACTTC
TRBJ2-7,TRBV5-6,TRBD1,.,CASRRRDRAYGQYF,TGTGCCAGCAGACGCCGGGACAGGGCCTACGGGCAGTACTTC
TRBJ2-3,TRBV11-2,.,.,CASSLEKTDTQYF,TGTGCCAGCAGCTTAGAGAAAACAGATACGCAGTATTTT
TRBJ2-7,TRBV6-5,.,.,CASSAVYEQYF,TGTGCCAGCAGCGCCGTCTACGAGCAGTACTTC
TRBJ2-3,TRBV28,TRBD2,.,CASSMGGRLDTQYF,TGTGCCAGCAGCATGGGCGGGAGGCTGGATACGCAGTATTTT
TRBJ2-4,TRBV19,.,.,CASSIESRGGNIQYF,TGTGCCAGTAGTATAGAGTCTCGGGGAGGAAACATTCAGTACTTC
TRBJ1-1,TRBV19,.,.,CASSIREGRSEAFF,TGTGCCAGTAGTATAAGGGAGGGGAGGAGTGAAGCTTTCTTT
TRBJ2-7,TRBV25-1,.,.,CASSRGNEQYF,TGTGCCAGCAGTCGGGGTAACGAGCAGTACTTC
TRBJ2-3,TRBV5-1,.,.,CASSLGFSRPDTQYF,TGCGCCAGCAGCTTGGGTTTCAGCCGCCCAGATACGCAGTATTTT
TRBJ2-3,TRBV2,TRBD1,.,CASSAQGAGDTQYF,TGTGCCAGCAGTGCACAGGGGGCAGGGGATACGCAGTATTTT
TRBJ1-1,TRBV18,.,.,CASSILTSTEAFF,TGTGCCAGCTCAATTCTAACGAGCACTGAAGCTTTCTTT
TRBJ2-1,TRBV29-1,TRBD2,few,CSPGLARSGEQFF,TGCAGCCCTGGACTAGCTAGGTCCGGGGAGCAGTTCTTC
TRBJ2-7,TRBV18,TRBD1,.,CASSQTTGDEQYF,TGTGCCAGCTCACAGACGACAGGGGACGAGCAGTACTTC
TRBJ2-7,TRBV11-1,.,.,CASSPPAVNEQYF,TGTGCCAGCAGCCCCCCGGCTGTTAACGAGCAGTACTTC
TRBJ1-3,TRBV28,.,.,CASSPSGWSSGNTIYF,TGTGCCAGCAGCCCCTCCGGGTGGAGCTCTGGAAACACCATATATTTT
TRBJ1-4,TRBV14,.,.,CASSQPKGLGNEKLFF,TGTGCCAGCAGCCAACCTAAGGGTTTGGGTAATGAAAAACTGTTTTTT
TRBJ2-2,TRBV7-2,.,.,CASSPGLPTGELFF,TGTGCCAGCAGCCCAGGGCTCCCGACCGGGGAGCTGTTTTTT
TRBJ1-3,TRBV7-2,.,.,CASSPTVRTNTIYF,TGTGCCAGCAGCCCGACAGTAAGGACCAACACCATATATTTT
TRBJ1-1,TRBV6-5,.,.,CASSYLDSTEAFF,TGTGCCAGCAGTTACCTGGACAGCACTGAAGCTTTCTTT
TRBJ2-5,TRBV5-4,.,.,CASSSNQETQYF,TGTGCCAGCAGCTCCAACCAAGAGACCCAGTACTTC
TRBJ2-7,TRBV2,.,.,CASNGGYYEQYF,TGTGCCAGCAACGGCGGCTACTACGAGCAGTACTTC
TRBJ2-1,TRBV9,.,.,CASSVLGGNDEQFF,TGTGCCAGCAGCGTACTAGGGGGGAATGATGAGCAGTTCTTC
TRBJ1-4,TRBV18,.,.,CASSPQGFNEKLFF,TGTGCCAGCTCACCACAGGGGTTTAATGAAAAACTGTTTTTT
TRBJ2-1,TRBV4-1,TRBD2,.,CASSPQGGLAGDPHNEQFF,TGCGCCAGCAGCCCTCAAGGTGGACTAGCGGGAGACCCTCACAATGAGCAGTTCTTC